The source of this T cell receptor (beta chain) is a study of T cells in localized non-small cell lung cancer. Trimming stripped 4 bases from V and 1 base from J, with 11 bases between. Germline V CDR1 and CDR2: SGDLS, YYNGEE. CDR3 length: 14 residues. Using immunoSEQ multiplex PCR, the repertoire was profiled, and TCRdb retains in-frame clones only, with some absent. This sample has about 41,000 clones, with 70% to 90% found just once. Findings of the study overall: In adjacent lung, a median roughly 58 of the top 100 tumor clones were found. Greater blood T cell density accompanied longer overall survival. Maximal T cell clonality occurred in uninvolved adjacent lung, with tumor ranking below it. Sequencing was limited to one tumor region, leaving the possibility of heterogeneity open.

Details on this clone: Its antigen is currently unknown.

This sample comprised peripheral blood, obtained before any cancer treatment. This TCR was sampled from a woman aged 18-49 years with stage III lung adenocarcinoma. The rearrangement uses TRBV9 and TRBJ1-1; a possible D gene is TRBD1 (5 bases). CDR3 DNA sequence: TGTGCCAGCAGCCCCCAGACAGAGAACACTGAAGCTTTCTTT. It yields the protein CASSPQTENTEAFF.